This T cell receptor beta chain comes out of a study of post-analysis software for immune sequencing data. Concerning this clonotype itself: Its cognate antigen is unknown.

CDR3 size: 16 residues. Notes on the study in general: Controls' normalized Chao1 diversity significantly exceeded that of multiple sclerosis patients. In patients, 4 to 6 TRBV segments were more frequent than in controls, with TRBV5-6, TRBV5-1 and TRBV20-1 among them.

Prepared TCR beta cDNA libraries contained unique molecular identifiers. Each CDR3 protein gets one entry after TCRdb re-called the PCR reads with MiXCR. The sample includes approximately 570,000 distinct CDR3 sequences, about 44% of them seen just once. V gene TRBV1 combines with J gene TRBJ2-3; no check of the table's D call, TRBD2, against the DNA was made. TRBV1 is termed a pseudogene. The clonotype originates from a girl aged 5-17 years with multiple sclerosis. Sequencing was performed on blood. CDR3 loop: CTSSPGLAYSTDTQYF. The CDR3 DNA is TGCACCAGCAGCCCCGGACTAGCCTACAGCACAGATACGCAGTATTTT.